The sequence of this T cell receptor (beta chain) was determined in a study of blood T cells in healthy people across ages (dated by TCRdb to the mid-2010s). About the full investigation: In model experiments, template switching captured about one uniquely barcoded TCR beta cDNA molecule for every two T cells. The study measured age-related changes in TCR beta repertoire diversity using deep sequencing normalized with unique cDNA molecular identifiers. The donors were divided into four age groups: young (average around 17 years), middle-aged (about 40), aged (around 67) and long-lived (roughly 82). For two donors (one aged 18 to 29 and one aged 80 or older), the study analyzed two additional independent replicas of 1 million unique cDNA reads from the same blood draw.

The method was 5' RACE. Instrument on record: Illumina HiSeq 2500. A second PCR of roughly 7 to 12 cycles was performed with a sample-barcoded 5' primer and a J-beta primer mix. A template-switch 5' adaptor carrying 12 random nucleotides introduced a unique molecular identifier onto each TCR beta cDNA molecule. At least 2.5 million CDR3-containing paired-end reads were obtained from each sample. All of the RNA was converted into first-strand cDNA using the Mint cDNA synthesis kit, with a TRBC-specific oligonucleotide serving as the primer. Following uracil-DNA glycosylase treatment, a first 18-cycle PCR with universal primers M1SS and BC2_uni_R was performed on all cDNA. The published analysis was carried out like this. For normalization, 1 million high-quality reads were randomly selected from each sample, with every read carrying a distinct molecular identifier. Reads with shared molecular identifiers were discarded instead of being binned into consensus sequences. MiTCR, set to a Q25 quality threshold and the strictest error-elimination algorithm, was used for CDR3 identification, clonotype clustering and error correction. A nonparametric unseen species model with Euler transformation was used to estimate lower-bound total TCR beta diversity. The public sequencing data were trimmed at Q25 with fastp and processed into clonotypes with MiXCR by TCRdb, which kept only in-frame beta chains. Each CDR3 protein gets just one entry, which takes the most common genes and DNA from the rows behind it. The V and J calls here are based on TCRdb, not the publication. A total of about 1 million distinct CDR3 sequences appear in this sample, approximately 25% of them only once. The ten most abundant clones make up 0.65% to 0.95% of the sample.

This clonotype was seen a few times. Its antigen specificity is not known. No clone much larger than this one lies a single base away; base qualities are absent. Broader findings and caveats from the paper: Estimates of total diversity from one million sequenced T cells were regarded as lower bounds and underestimates. Donor CMV infection status was unknown, potentially confounding age-related changes in expanded clonotypes. Observed TCR beta diversity correlated strongly with the percentage of naive T cells measured by flow cytometry. As age increased, observed TCR beta diversity per million T cells dropped in a roughly linear way, and a significant reduction was already evident by age about 40. The long-lived group showed more naive CD4+ T cells, fewer expanded clones and increased TCR diversity than the aged group, suggesting age selection. Conclusive comparison of naive and antigen-experienced compartments was prevented by the profiling of bulk unsorted PBMCs.

The junction shows trimming of 2 bases on V and 6 bases on J, plus 11 bases between the germline ends. From its cysteine to its phenylalanine, the CDR3 spans 14 amino acids. The sequence is cut down to CDR3 DNA, 42 bases in frame from base 1. CDR1 and CDR2, per the germline V gene, are MGHRA and YSYEKL. The donors were 40 or so Caucasian individuals from Russia, aged 6 to 90 years, who were systemically healthy. Each donor gave ten milliliters of peripheral blood, collected into EDTA-treated Vacutainer tubes. Ficoll-Paque density-gradient centrifugation was used to isolate PBMCs, with at least 7 million obtained per sample. Total RNA was extracted from PBMCs with Trizol reagent, with at least 5 micrograms obtained per sample. For every donor, flow cytometry on a PBMC aliquot measured the percentage of naive CD45RAhigh/CD27high T cells. The data also belong to a second study, concerning T cells of mothers and their children. The second study also describes: Donors were nine systemically healthy Caucasian individuals: three mothers and their six children. cDNA synthesis used all of the extracted RNA, with approximately 1.4 ug of RNA in each 15 ul reaction. In the second PCR, the M1S primer added sample barcodes and 2-4 random nucleotides. Each mother yielded over 9 million TCR beta CDR3 reads and each child 2.5 million to 3 million reads. Thymic selection similarly shapes TCR recombination output in related and unrelated pairs, with minor effect from inherited differences. Related mother-child pairs always showed normalized repertoire overlap that was slightly higher than in unrelated mother-child pairs, though the difference was never significant. No persistent microchimeric T cell clones were found, with a detection sensitivity of 80 to 100 clones per million clonotypes. In the study, deep NGS was used to compare the TCR beta repertoires of mothers and children, and features distinguishing related mother-child pairs from unrelated individuals were sought. On average, the children were 11 +/- 4 years old, while the mothers were about 38 +/- 4 years old. Libraries were sequenced on Illumina HiSeq 2000 with 100+100 nt paired-end reads after adapter ligation with NEBNext reagents. To prevent cross-contamination, the mother and child libraries were prepared a month apart and were sequenced in separate runs. For each donor, somewhere between roughly 450,000 and 2,100,000 distinct TCR beta clonotypes were identified. Naive TCR beta clonotypes were estimated from low-frequency clonotypes matched to each donor's FACS-determined naive share, without sorting.

Sequenced input: blood. The chain is encoded by TRBV4-1 joined to TRBJ2-1; the best D guess is TRBD1, with 6 bases matching. The receptor was isolated from a girl between 2 and 10 years old in good health. The DNA sequence is given as TGCGCCAGCAGCCAACACAGGGAAAGCAATGAGCAGTTCTTC. Translated, it reads CASSQHRESNEQFF.